Listed here are 17 T cell receptor beta chains from one sample, sequenced in a study of human T cells and chemical hapten exposure. TCRdb reprocessed the RACE reads via MiXCR and lists one record per CDR3 protein. This sample has approximately 77,000 distinct CDR3 sequences, with 14% found just once. Stated time point: pre-sensitization, week 0. Treatment described: therapeutic diphenylcyclopropenone sensitization with weekly scalp DPC. This specimen was whole blood, taken in connection with sensitization to the hapten diphenylcyclopropenone (DPC). These receptors all stem from a woman aged 45 to 65 with alopecia areata. Some clones in this sample may be carry-over from other donors' samples.

This clonotype was seen a handful of times. V gene TRBV28 combines with J gene TRBJ2-7; no clear D. With 6 bases removed from V and 4 bases from J, the gap between germline ends came to 10 bases. Looked up from germline, CDR1 is MDHEN and CDR2 is SYDVKM. The CDR3 runs 12 residues. The CDR3 DNA reads as TGTGCCAGCAGCTCAGTCTTTTACGAGCAGTACTTC. It translates to CASSSVFYEQYF.

This chain links TRBV2 with TRBJ2-1; 14 nucleotides agree with TRBD2. This CDR3 comprises 14 residues. Per the germline V gene, CDR1 is SNHLY and CDR2 is FYNNEI. The trim removed 10 bases at V and 5 bases at J, leaving 4 bases unmatched. DNA of the CDR3: TGTGCCACATCGGGACTAGCGGGAGACAATGAGCAGTTCTTC. Translating gives CATSGLAGDNEQFF.

The chain combines TRBV28 with TRBJ2-7; 14 nucleotides match TRBD2. With 6 bases clipped from V and 2 bases from J, the junction kept 18 bases outside the gene matches. The CDR3 runs 20 residues. Looked up from germline, CDR1 is MDHEN and CDR2 is SYDVKM. CDR3 sequence (DNA): TGTGCCAGCAGAAAATTTGGGACTAGCGGGGGTAAGGCGCCAACCTACGAGCAGTACTTC. This encodes CASRKFGTSGGKAPTYEQYF.

The rearrangement links TRBV7-2 to TRBJ2-3, with D tentatively TRBD1 or TRBD2 (5 bases each). The V gene's germline CDR1 is SGHTA and CDR2 FQGNSA. Trimming cost V 6 bases and J 6 bases, with 19 bases left between them. This CDR3 is 15 amino acids long. The CDR3 DNA sequence: TGTGCCAGCAGTGACCGGGACCCAAGGATGGATACGCAGTATTTT. It is translated as CASSDRDPRMDTQYF.

The chain recombines TRBV10-2 with TRBJ1-1, with D unclear. Germline lookup yields CDR1 WSHSY and CDR2 SAAADI. V was shortened by 10 bases and J by 1 base, with 10 bases between the two germline ends. The CDR3 length is 12 residues. The CDR3 DNA reads as TGCGCCACAGGACGGGGGAACACTGAAGCTTTCTTT. Residues: CATGRGNTEAFF.

This chain links TRBV29-1 with TRBJ2-7; a possible D gene is TRBD1 (6 bases). The CDR3 contains 11 residues. Germline V gene sequence: CDR1 SQVTM, CDR2 ANQGSEA. The germline V and J ends were trimmed by 7 bases and 3 bases, with 10 bases remaining between them. Here the CDR3 reads CSGQDSYEQYF. CDR3 sequence (DNA): TGCAGCGGGCAGGACAGCTACGAGCAGTACTTC.

The genes are TRBV29-1 and TRBJ2-2; 7 bases align to TRBD1. The junction had 6 bases not matched to a gene; V was cut back by 6 bases and J by 2 bases. The CDR3 runs 14 residues. Looked up from germline, CDR1 is SQVTM and CDR2 is ANQGSEA. CDR3 in amino acids: CSVTDRRNTGELFF. The CDR3 nucleotides read TGCAGCGTGACGGACAGGCGAAACACCGGGGAGCTGTTTTTT.

This clonotype was recorded at least ten times. The CDR3 DNA sequence: TGTGCCAGCTCACCACGAACTAGCGGGAACACCGGGGAGCTGTTTTTT. Protein product: CASSPRTSGNTGELFF. The chain carries TRBV18 and TRBJ2-2, with 8 bases that match TRBD2. This CDR3 has 16 residues. Germline V CDR1 and CDR2: KGHSH, LQKENI. The trim removed 1 base at V and 1 base at J, leaving 2 bases unmatched.

A few counts support this clonotype. The chain recombines TRBV3-1 with TRBJ2-5; D may be TRBD1 (5 bases). V shed 7 bases and J shed 1 base, with 13 bases lying between them. CDR1 and CDR2 from the germline V gene are LGHDT and YNNKEL (reference sequence). This CDR3 contains 14 residues. The CDR3 protein is CASTLQGSQETQYF. CDR3 DNA: TGTGCCAGCACCCTTCAGGGATCCCAAGAGACCCAGTACTTC.

The table lists this clonotype with a few counts. This chain links TRBV29-1 with TRBJ2-1, with 7 bases lining up with TRBD2. The CDR3 is 11 amino acids. CDR1 SQVTM and CDR2 ANQGSEA come from the germline V gene. J was trimmed by 12 bases and V by 7 bases; bases with no gene match: 9. Written as DNA, the CDR3 is TGCAGCGCTGCGGGGGACGAGCGGCAGTTCTTC. Protein: CSAAGDERQFF.

V gene TRBV7-6 combines with J gene TRBJ2-2; tentative D call: TRBD2 (5 bases). The CDR3 loop spans 15 amino acids. Deletions cut 4 bases from V and 4 bases from J, with 13 bases between. Looked up from germline, CDR1 is SGHVS and CDR2 is FNYEAQ. The CDR3 DNA reads TGTGCCAGCAGCTCGGCCGCCAGCGGCACCGGGGAGCTGTTTTTT. Its translation is CASSSAASGTGELFF.

J is TRBJ2-1 and V is TRBV28, with D possibly TRBD2 on 6 matching bases. Trimming stripped 6 bases from V and 7 bases from J, with 16 bases between. The CDR3 covers 14 residues. Germline V gives CDR1 MDHEN, CDR2 SYDVKM. CDR3 coding DNA: TGTGCCAGCAGCCGGCCGGGACTCATTAATGAGCAGTTCTTC. This gives the protein CASSRPGLINEQFF.

This clonotype turned up a few times. The J gene is TRBJ2-1, the V gene TRBV5-4; the D gene is possibly TRBD2 (5 bases). The CDR3 length is 15 residues. Germline lookup yields CDR1 SGHNT and CDR2 YYREEE (reference sequence). Trimming removed 4 bases from V and 2 bases from J, with 13 bases in between. CDR3 DNA sequence: TGTGCCAGCAGCCTAACAGCGGATGCCTACAATGAGCAGTTCTTC. This gives the protein CASSLTADAYNEQFF. Full variable domain (rest looked up from reference TRBV5-4 and TRBJ2-1): ETGVTQSPTHLIKTRGQQVTLRCSSQSGHNTVSWYQQALGQGPQFIFQYYREEENGRGNFPPRFSGLQFPNYSSELNVNALELDDSALYLCASSLTADAYNEQFFGPGTRLTVL.

A few counts support this clonotype. V and J are TRBV5-1 and TRBJ2-3; D unclear. This CDR3 region has 16 residues. The V and J ends lost 0 bases and 0 bases respectively, with 11 bases between them. Germline V gene sequence: CDR1 SGHRS, CDR2 YFSETQ. The CDR3 DNA is TGCGCCAGCAGCTTGGGTGGAGATAGTAGCACAGATACGCAGTATTTT. Residues: CASSLGGDSSTDTQYF.

The table lists this clonotype with a few counts. The V call is TRBV7-2, the J call TRBJ2-3, with D perhaps matching TRBD2 (6 bases). The CDR3 runs 14 residues. CDR1 SGHTA and CDR2 FQGNSA come from the germline V gene. With 3 bases removed from V and 3 bases from J, the gap between germline ends came to 10 bases. The CDR3 bases are TGTGCCAGCAGCTTCGCGGGATTGACAGATACGCAGTATTTT. It specifies CASSFAGLTDTQYF.

The sample holds a few counts of this clonotype. The chain links TRBV5-1 to TRBJ2-3; 8 bases are a match to TRBD2. The germline CDR1 and CDR2 sequences are SGHRS and YFSETQ. The junction had 4 bases not matched to a gene; V was cut back by 2 bases and J by 2 bases. The CDR3 spans 15 residues. The CDR3 bases are TGCGCCAGCAGCTTACGTAGCGGGACCACAGATACGCAGTATTTT. Translated: CASSLRSGTTDTQYF.

V is TRBV20-1 and J is TRBJ2-1, with D unresolved. Germline-derived CDR1 and CDR2 are DFQATT and SNEGSKA (reference sequence). V was clipped by 3 bases and J by 6 bases, with 9 bases between them. The CDR3 length is 12 residues. As DNA, the CDR3 is TGCAGTGCTAGTGTAGTCTCCAATGAGCAGTTCTTC. It encodes CSASVVSNEQFF.